Below, 16 T cell receptor beta chains from the same sample are listed, as sequenced in a study of blood T cell repertoires in COVID-19. Generated by immunoSEQ multiplex PCR, the TCRdb table keeps only in-frame clones and is missing some. The table lists fewer than 250,000 clones, around 82% of them singletons, with about 4.5% in the top ten. The specimen was peripheral blood. The receptors originated from an older woman with acute or convalescent COVID-19.

The chain combines TRBV27 with TRBJ1-6, with 8 bases fitting TRBD1. CDR1 is MNHEY, CDR2 SMNVEV, per germline (reference sequence). The CDR3 runs 12 residues. CDR3 DNA sequence: TGTGCAAACAGGGACAGGAATTCACCCCTCCACTTT. It specifies CANRDRNSPLHF.

This clone was observed a single time. V and J are TRBV5-4 and TRBJ1-1; D unresolved. The V end lost 2 bases, the J end lost 4 bases, and 15 bases lay between the germline ends. This CDR3 has 15 amino acids. The germline V gene has CDR1 SGHNT and CDR2 YYREEE (reference sequence). The CDR3 DNA is TGTGCCAGCAGCTTTGAACCAGAGGTGGGCACTGAAGCTTTCTTT. It translates to CASSFEPEVGTEAFF.

This rearrangement joins TRBV5-1 to TRBJ2-7; unclear D gene. Germline CDR1 SGHRS, CDR2 YFSETQ. The CDR3 totals 16 residues. V lost 3 bases, J lost 5 bases, and 21 bases lay in between. Here the CDR3 DNA reads TGCGCCAGCAGCTCCATCTCTGCGTACGAGTTGGACGAGCAGTACTTC. It codes for CASSSISAYELDEQYF.

The chain couples TRBV6-5 to TRBJ1-5, with 8 bases matching TRBD1. V shed 0 bases and J 4 bases; nucleotides not matched to a gene: 5. CDR1 MNHEY and CDR2 SVGAGI come from the germline V gene. The CDR3 consists of 16 residues. The CDR3 DNA reads TGTGCCAGCAGTTACTCGATAACAGGGGGAAATCAGCCCCAGCATTTT. Protein product: CASSYSITGGNQPQHF.

V gene TRBV6-6 combines with J gene TRBJ1-2; tentative D call: TRBD1 (5 bases). The V gene's germline CDR1 is MNHNY and CDR2 SVGAGI (reference sequence). V was trimmed by 1 base and J by 3 bases, leaving 15 bases between them. The CDR3 length is 16 residues. The CDR3 protein is CASSYFGGGGDYGYTF. As DNA, the CDR3 is TGTGCCAGCAGTTACTTCGGTGGGGGGGGAGACTATGGCTACACCTTC.

This chain links TRBV10-3 with TRBJ1-1; no reliable D call. This CDR3 spans 12 amino acids. V was shortened by 2 bases and J by 8 bases, with 9 bases between the two germline ends. The V gene's germline CDR1 is ENHRY and CDR2 SYGVKD. CDR3 nucleotide sequence: TGTGCCATCAGTGAGAATCCGGTGGAAGCTTTCTTT. This codes for CAISENPVEAFF.

This chain connects TRBV5-1 to TRBJ2-4; D might be TRBD2 (5 bases). V was clipped by 1 base and J by 0 bases, with 11 bases between them. The CDR3 has 16 residues. The germline gives CDR1 SGHRS, CDR2 YFSETQ. The CDR3 region has the DNA TGCGCCAGCAGCTTGTTGCCCCGGGAAGCCAAAAACATTCAGTACTTC. It yields the protein CASSLLPREAKNIQYF.

The chain carries TRBV7-9 and TRBJ2-7; 9 bases align to TRBD1. Trimming removed 3 bases from V and 7 bases from J; junction bases left unmatched: 7. Germline V CDR1 and CDR2: SEHNR, FQNEAQ (reference sequence). The CDR3 runs 14 residues. The CDR3 here is CASSFSGTGREQYF. The CDR3, as DNA: TGTGCCAGCAGCTTCTCCGGGACAGGGAGAGAGCAGTACTTC. Full variable domain (outside the CDR3, taken from reference TRBV7-9 and TRBJ2-7): DTGVSQNPRHKITKRGQNVTFRCDPISEHNRLYWYRQTLGQGPEFLTYFQNEAQLEKSRLLSDRFSAERPKGSFSTLEIQRTEQGDSAMYLCASSFSGTGREQYFGPGTRLTVT.

This clone was seen more than once but under ten times. This chain connects TRBV7-6 to TRBJ2-1, with 13 nucleotides matching TRBD2. In germline, CDR1 is SGHVS, CDR2 FNYEAQ. V gave up 5 bases and J gave up 5 bases; unmatched junction bases: 3. CDR3 length: 15 residues. CDR3 nucleotide sequence: TGTGCCAGCAGCCCCGGGACTAGCGGGGACAATGAGCAGTTCTTC. As protein: CASSPGTSGDNEQFF. The whole variable domain, filled in from reference TRBV7-6 and TRBJ2-1, reads GAGVSQSPRYKVTKRGQDVALRCDPISGHVSLYWYRQALGQGPEFLTYFNYEAQQDKSGLPNDRFSAERPEGSISTLTIQRTEQRDSAMYRCASSPGTSGDNEQFFGPGTRLTVL.

V gene TRBV4-2 combines with J gene TRBJ2-1; 9 bases are shared with TRBD2. Germline loops: CDR1 LGHNA, CDR2 YNFKEQ. Trimming took 1 base from V and 4 from J; bases not matched to a gene: 5. The CDR3 contains 16 residues. The CDR3: CASSQASGEPYNEQFF. The CDR3, as DNA: TGTGCCAGCAGCCAAGCTAGCGGGGAACCGTACAATGAGCAGTTCTTC.

This clone has a handful of counts. The chain is built from TRBV6-5 and TRBJ1-1; TRBD1 matches 8 bases. CDR1 and CDR2 from the germline V gene are MNHEY and SVGAGI. Germline trimming cut 8 bases from V and 2 bases from J; bases unmatched to any gene: 7. This CDR3 region has 14 residues. The CDR3, as DNA: TGTGCCAGCCTTAGGGGACAGGCTAACACTGAAGCTTTCTTT. This codes for CASLRGQANTEAFF.

V usage is TRBV4-3 and J usage is TRBJ1-1; TRBD1 might be the D (5 bases). From germline, CDR1 is LGHNA and CDR2 YSLEER. The CDR3 is 15 residues long. Trimming left V 0 bases short and J 5 bases short, with 13 bases between. The chain's CDR3 is CASSQEGRGGTEAFF. The CDR3, as DNA: TGCGCCAGCAGCCAAGAGGGCCGGGGGGGGACTGAAGCTTTCTTT.

The table lists this clone with a count of one. This chain uses TRBV5-1 with TRBJ2-4; no firm D call. CDR3 size: 14 residues. V was clipped by 4 bases and J by 5 bases, with 13 bases between them. Looked up from germline, CDR1 is SGHRS and CDR2 is YFSETQ. CDR3 in DNA: TGCGCCAGCAGCCGCTCCTATACAGAAAACATTCAGTACTTC. This encodes CASSRSYTENIQYF.

This clone was found once. V gene TRBV5-8 combines with J gene TRBJ1-5; 7 bases are shared with TRBD1. This CDR3 is 15 amino acids long. V lost 3 bases to trimming and J lost 3 bases; unmatched junction nucleotides: 6. Germline assignment: CDR1 SGHTS and CDR2 YDEGEE. The CDR3 nucleotides are TGTGCCAGCAGCTCTGGGACAGTCTCCAATCAGCCCCAGCATTTT. It encodes CASSSGTVSNQPQHF.

The table lists this clone with a count of one. This sequence joins TRBV27 and TRBJ2-3; 7 bases map to TRBD2. This CDR3 comprises 13 residues. The V and J ends lost 7 bases and 2 bases, in that order; junction bases with no gene match: 3. Looked up from germline, CDR1 is MNHEY and CDR2 is SMNVEV (reference sequence). CDR3: CASMGGVTDTQYF. CDR3 nucleotides: TGTGCCAGCATGGGGGGGGTCACAGATACGCAGTATTTT.

This clone came up once. The genes are TRBV19 and TRBJ1-1; TRBD1 matches 9 bases. CDR3 length: 13 residues. Germline loops: CDR1 LNHDA, CDR2 SQIVND (reference sequence). V was pared by 8 bases and J by 5 bases, with 6 bases of the junction left unmatched. The CDR3 coding sequence is TGTGCCAGTGTTCCGGGACAGGGTACTGAAGCTTTCTTT. It yields the protein CASVPGQGTEAFF.